This T cell receptor beta chain is drawn from a study of blood T cell repertoires in COVID-19. Turning to the study itself: The cDNA or gDNA used as material had been derived from T cells, B-cell-depleted T cells, or PBMCs.

Per the authors' pipeline: For nucleated cells, counts were estimated from reference gene primer amplification. The table came from immunoSEQ multiplex PCR; TCRdb's copy has only in-frame clones and leaves some out. V and J calls and clone size are as listed in that table; D and trimming were resolved from the DNA. Here the sample spans a few hundred thousand clones, almost 85% being singletons. Germline assignment: CDR1 KGHSH and CDR2 LQKENI. Between the trimmed V and J ends, which lost 1 base and 3 bases, there was a span of 13 bases. CDR3 size: 15 residues. Sequences were obtained from peripheral blood. The receptor was isolated from a man between 45 and 60 years old with active or convalescent COVID-19. The chain links TRBV18 to TRBJ2-7; D might be TRBD2 (5 bases). CDR3 sequence reads: CASSPQYGNFYEQYF. As DNA, the CDR3 is TGTGCCAGCTCACCACAATACGGGAACTTCTACGAGCAGTACTTC.